The rows below give T cell receptor beta chains drawn from one sample of a study of radiation and T cells in renal cell carcinoma. Assay: immunoSEQ multiplex PCR; the TCRdb copy retains only in-frame clones and omits some. Seen here are more than 150,000 clones, approximately 88% observed once, and the top ten hold about an eighth. Sequenced here: blood, sampled from a patient whose treatment included radiotherapy and nephrectomy. These receptors all come from a woman in her fifties or sixties with renal cell carcinoma. CDR3s include the opening cysteine and the closing phenylalanine or tryptophan. D genes are given only for firm matches. Size is stated for part of the rows, as once, few or many counts, or as a class when the clone is expanded.

>TRBJ1-1|-|-|TRBV19
CASSTIRGGTEAFF
TGTGCCAGTAGTACGATCAGGGGAGGCACTGAAGCTTTCTTT
>TRBJ2-5|TRBD2|-|TRBV7-9
CASSHRGGEQETQYF
TGTGCCAGCAGCCATCGGGGGGGTGAACAAGAGACCCAGTACTTC
>TRBJ2-2|TRBD1|-|TRBV7-2
CASKRQGANTGELFF
TGTGCCAGCAAACGACAGGGGGCGAACACCGGGGAGCTGTTTTTT
>TRBJ2-2|-|-|TRBV5-1
CASRESGELFF
TGCGCCTCCCGTGAGTCCGGGGAGCTGTTTTTT
>TRBJ1-6|-|-|TRBV6-5
CASRAGTTNSPLHF
TGTGCCAGCAGGGCCGGGACAACCAATTCACCCCTCCACTTT
>TRBJ1-2|-|-|TRBV6-1
CASSELGQGFDGYTF
TGTGCCAGCAGTGAATTAGGCCAGGGGTTTGACGGCTACACCTTC
>TRBJ1-2|-|few|TRBV6-1
CASRARQANYGYTF
TGTGCCAGCAGGGCCAGACAGGCTAACTATGGCTACACCTTC
>TRBJ2-7|-|-|TRBV18
CASSPDPIAYEQYF
TGTGCCAGCTCGCCGGACCCCATTGCCTACGAGCAGTACTTC
>TRBJ1-1|TRBD1|-|TRBV13
CASSRYRGGLNTEAFF
TGTGCCAGCAGCCGCTACAGGGGAGGCCTGAACACTGAAGCTTTCTTT
>TRBJ2-5|TRBD2|-|TRBV5-1
CASSLAASGGRLGTQYF
TGCGCCAGCAGCTTGGCCGCTAGCGGGGGCCGCCTGGGAACCCAGTACTTC
>TRBJ2-7|-|-|TRBV18
CASSHSAPGSSGSYEQYF
TGTGCCAGCTCACACAGCGCCCCAGGGAGTTCAGGCTCCTACGAGCAGTACTTC
>TRBJ2-3|-|-|TRBV6-1
CATLDPGEITDTQYF
TGTGCCACCCTAGACCCAGGGGAAATAACAGATACGCAGTATTTT
>TRBJ1-5|TRBD1|-|TRBV6-5
CASSLDRDGQPQHF
TGTGCCAGCAGTTTGGACAGGGATGGACAGCCCCAGCATTTT
>TRBJ1-1|TRBD1|-|TRBV7-3
CASSSRGGQGTEAFF
TGTGCCAGCAGCTCCCGAGGGGGACAGGGGACTGAAGCTTTCTTT
>TRBJ2-7|TRBD2|-|TRBV5-1
CASSLSPGLAAVEQYF
TGCGCCAGCAGCTTGTCCCCGGGACTAGCGGCCGTCGAGCAGTACTTC
>TRBJ2-7|-|-|TRBV9
CASSVAKDPPTYEQYF
TGTGCCAGCAGCGTAGCGAAGGATCCCCCAACCTACGAGCAGTACTTC
>TRBJ2-1|TRBD1|-|TRBV9
CASGGQGNEQFF
TGTGCCAGCGGGGGACAGGGAAATGAGCAGTTCTTC
>TRBJ2-7|TRBD2|-|TRBV5-1
CASSLGTSSHEQYF
TGCGCCAGCAGCCTCGGGACTAGCTCCCACGAGCAGTACTTC
>TRBJ1-2|-|-|TRBV6-1
CASRGGLTANYGYTF
TGTGCCAGCAGAGGAGGACTGACAGCTAACTATGGCTACACCTTC
>TRBJ1-1|-|few|TRBV5-5
CASSLRGAKTEAFF
TGTGCCAGCAGCTTGAGGGGGGCGAAAACTGAAGCTTTCTTT
>TRBJ2-7|-|-|TRBV7-9
CASSSWTVPYEQYF
TGTGCCAGCAGCTCGTGGACAGTCCCCTACGAGCAGTACTTC
>TRBJ1-6|-|-|TRBV30
CAWSVGGNNSPLHF
TGTGCCTGGAGTGTCGGGGGAAATAATTCACCCCTCCACTTT
>TRBJ2-5|TRBD1|-|TRBV19
CASMETGHSGETQYF
TGTGCCAGTATGGAGACAGGGCATTCGGGGGAGACCCAGTACTTC
>TRBJ1-5|TRBD1|-|TRBV4-2
CASSPGQGAVQPQHF
TGTGCCAGCAGCCCAGGACAGGGGGCCGTTCAGCCCCAGCATTTT
>TRBJ1-6|-|-|TRBV7-2
CASSSTLYNSPLHF
TGTGCCAGCAGCAGCACCCTTTATAATTCACCCCTCCACTTT
>TRBJ1-2|-|once|TRBV5-1
CASSLAYRDGYTF
TGCGCCAGCAGCTTGGCGTATAGAGATGGCTACACCTTC
>TRBJ1-4|-|few|TRBV19
CASLGRLNEKLFF
TGTGCCAGCCTGGGACGGCTTAATGAAAAACTGTTTTTT
>TRBJ1-5|TRBD1|-|TRBV9
CASSPRGSNQPQHF
TGTGCCAGCAGCCCCAGGGGGAGCAATCAGCCCCAGCATTTT
>TRBJ1-1|-|-|TRBV11-2
CASSLINTEAFF
TGTGCCAGCAGCTTAATCAACACTGAAGCTTTCTTT